The rows below give T cell receptor beta chains drawn from one sample of a study of T cells after yellow fever vaccination. TCRdb called the 5' RACE reads again in MiXCR, with one record for every CDR3 protein. In the table there are a few hundred thousand distinct CDR3 sequences, 8% to 9.5% of which are singletons. Specimen: PBMCs, collected roughly 45 days after the first yellow fever vaccination. These receptor sequences come from a man aged 18 to 30 who received the YFV17D yellow fever vaccine. Both conserved end residues are part of each CDR3. Only part of the rows carry a size: once, few, many, or a class if the clone is expanded.

TRBJ1-4,-,TRBV15,CATSRGGQGGNEKLFF
TRBJ2-5,-,TRBV12-3/TRBV12-4,CASSLGQVKETQYF
TRBJ2-2,-,TRBV7-2,CASSLARLSGELFF
TRBJ2-7,few,TRBV15,CATSRETGPYEQYF
TRBJ1-5,few,TRBV12-3/TRBV12-4,CASSPGTARGPQHF
TRBJ2-5,-,TRBV5-1,CASGEGTGNQETQYF
TRBJ2-5,many,TRBV5-1,CASSGRPQETQYF
TRBJ2-2,few,TRBV4-1,CASRLRGTTNTGELFF
TRBJ2-5,-,TRBV4-1,CASSQEAPSGDAGWTQYF
TRBJ1-3,once,TRBV4-3,CASSPSHSATSGNTIYF
TRBJ2-6,few,TRBV12-3/TRBV12-4,CASRKQGSGANVLTF
TRBJ2-7,few,TRBV12-3/TRBV12-4,CASSLRDRGNYEQYF
TRBJ1-2,many,TRBV10-1,CASSEDPSRGYTF
TRBJ1-2,few,TRBV27,CASRLQGLGYGYTF
TRBJ2-4,few,TRBV7-2,CASSSRVANIQYF
TRBJ1-1,-,TRBV5-1,CASSLQGALTEAFF
TRBJ2-1,many,TRBV5-1,CASSLRTSRNEQFF
TRBJ2-7,-,TRBV5-4,CASSSKTSSYEQYF
TRBJ1-1,-,TRBV15,CATSRDTGRRAFF
TRBJ2-3,many,TRBV5-1,CASSITASAGTDTQYF
TRBJ1-2,-,TRBV5-1,CASRSDNDYGYTF
TRBJ2-4,-,TRBV5-1,CASSLAGDPTTSIQYF
TRBJ2-3,many,TRBV7-7,CASSSNTGGTDTQYF
TRBJ1-1,few,TRBV29-1,CSVPQQGALNTEAFF
TRBJ2-5,-,TRBV11-1,CASSLPSPWGVGTGETQYF
TRBJ1-1,-,TRBV5-4,CASSRPQRDTEAFF
TRBJ2-2,-,TRBV18,CASSPGLAGANTGELFF
TRBJ2-1,many,TRBV5-8,CASSPWGGEQFF
TRBJ2-5,-,TRBV28,CASRPLAGNGETQYF
TRBJ1-1,few,TRBV4-1,CASSQVVAVGGRNTEAFF
TRBJ1-1,-,TRBV6-1,CASSFFGVEAFF
TRBJ2-1,few,TRBV9,CASSVIPGQGWTNEQFF
TRBJ1-1,-,TRBV29-1,CSVAKLNTEAFF
TRBJ2-1,few,TRBV5-4,CASSLDQSSYNEQFF
TRBJ1-2,few,TRBV7-9,CASSLEQTGVTTF
TRBJ1-4,few,TRBV27,CASSSLGHFEKLFF
TRBJ2-2,-,TRBV3-1,CASRRSDLPTGELFF
TRBJ2-1,few,TRBV12-3/TRBV12-4,CASSLGRDREKFF
TRBJ1-1,few,TRBV7-9,CASSVLSRSSNTEAFF
TRBJ2-3,-,TRBV5-1,CASSLIPGGGTDTQYF
TRBJ2-3,few,TRBV7-9,CASSQRTGQVSTDTQYF
TRBJ2-1,-,TRBV12-3/TRBV12-4,CASSYAGGYNEQFF
TRBJ2-7,medium-sized,TRBV23-1,CASSQSGYEQYF
TRBJ2-1,many,TRBV5-6,CASSLSRDHEQFF
TRBJ1-2,-,TRBV29-1,CSASRGGGLEYGYTF
TRBJ1-5,-,TRBV9,CASSVGGGPAEPQHF
TRBJ2-1,-,TRBV7-2,CASSLALWGRDEQFF
TRBJ2-2,-,TRBV25-1,CASSEIYRGELFF
TRBJ2-3,-,TRBV5-1,CASSFTTGGPIKDTQYF
TRBJ2-1,-,TRBV28,CASSQRDRTYNEQFF
TRBJ2-3,many,TRBV4-3,CASSPGGAMGDTQYF
TRBJ2-3,few,TRBV5-5,CASSTLAGGQDTQYF
TRBJ2-2,many,TRBV5-1,CASSLSLQSNTGELFF
TRBJ1-1,few,TRBV5-1,CASSLVQGSTEAFF
TRBJ2-6,-,TRBV18,CASSPPWGQGPSGANVLTF